These 26 T cell receptor beta chains originate from one sample sequenced in a study of CD8 T cells in ankylosing spondylitis. TCRdb re-derived calls from the 5' RACE reads in MiXCR, one entry per CDR3 protein. Of more than 600,000 distinct CDR3 sequences listed, roughly 19% are singletons. Their specific antigens are unknown. Study-wide findings and caveats: Apparently characteristic of ankylosing spondylitis blood was a TCR beta motif (eight highly homologous variants).

Material: blood, either unsorted or a sorted T cell fraction (not recorded which). These TCRs come from a male donor with ankylosing spondylitis.

This clonotype was seen repeatedly, ten times or more. The rearrangement uses TRBV12-3 or TRBV12-4 and TRBJ1-6, with D unresolved. CDR3 length: 10 residues. V lost 2 bases, J lost 17 bases, and 7 bases lay in between. In nucleotides, the CDR3 is TGTGCCAGCAGTTTACAGTACATCCACTTT. It encodes CASSLQYIHF.

The rearrangement uses TRBV7-9 and TRBJ2-4; D uncertain. The length of the CDR3 is 13 residues. V lost 3 bases and J 6 bases, leaving 9 bases between the germline ends. Germline-derived CDR1 and CDR2 are SEHNR and FQNEAQ (reference sequence). The CDR3 DNA is TGTGCCAGCAGCTTGCCCCCTCGAAACATTCAGTACTTC. It yields the protein CASSLPPRNIQYF.

Only a few counts were recorded for this clonotype. This chain uses TRBV5-1 with TRBJ1-2; D is possibly TRBD1 (5 bases). This CDR3 comprises 14 residues. Germline values: CDR1 SGHRS, CDR2 YFSETQ. V lost 4 bases to trimming and J lost 7 bases, with 17 bases between them. As DNA, the CDR3 is TGCGCCAGCAGCCCCCGTGGGGGGGGAATTGGCTACACCTTC. As protein: CASSPRGGGIGYTF. Based on the CDR3 plus reference TRBV5-1 and TRBJ1-2, the full variable domain is KAGVTQTPRYLIKTRGQQVTLSCSPISGHRSVSWYQQTPGQGLQFLFEYFSETQRNKGNFPGRFSGRQFSNSRSEMNVSTLELGDSALYLCASSPRGGGIGYTFGSGTRLTVV.

This clonotype has more than one count but fewer than ten. J is TRBJ2-6 and V is TRBV5-1; D is unclear. Trimming removed 0 bases from V and 0 bases from J, with 16 bases in between. Germline CDR1 and CDR2: SGHRS and YFSETQ. The CDR3 has 19 residues. The CDR3 DNA reads TGCGCCAGCAGCTTGGACCCGAACATGGGCTACTCTGGGGCCAACGTCCTGACTTTC. Its translation is CASSLDPNMGYSGANVLTF.

The chain is built from TRBV12-3 or TRBV12-4 and TRBJ2-3; D possibly uses TRBD1 or TRBD2 (5 bases each). This CDR3 has 16 amino acids. V was pared by 5 bases and J by 2 bases, with 17 bases between. The CDR3 DNA reads as TGTGCCAGCAGTCCGGGGTCTGGGGCCATCACAGATACGCAGTATTTT. Its translation is CASSPGSGAITDTQYF.

This clonotype occurred many times. CDR3 region: CASSFNGLGAYEQYF. The CDR3, as DNA: TGTGCCAGCAGTTTTAACGGACTTGGGGCCTACGAGCAGTACTTC. The chain uses TRBV12-3 or TRBV12-4 and TRBJ2-7; maybe TRBD2 (5 bases). V lost 3 bases and J lost 2, with 14 bases in between. The CDR3 extends over 15 amino acids.

Only a few counts were recorded for this clonotype. V is TRBV20-1 and J is TRBJ1-5, with 9 nucleotides matching TRBD1. CDR1 and CDR2 (germline): DFQATT, SNEGSKA (reference sequence). V shed 3 bases, J shed 6 bases, and the junction held 6 bases outside the gene matches. The CDR3 totals 14 residues. CDR3 sequence (DNA): TGCAGTGCTAGTCCGGGACAGGGAGGTCAGCCCCAGCATTTT. This codes for CSASPGQGGQPQHF.

Only a few counts were recorded for this clonotype. The chain links TRBV7-8 to TRBJ2-3; 13 nucleotides line up with TRBD2. From germline, CDR1 is SGHVS and CDR2 FQNEAQ. The ends lost 5 bases at V and 2 bases at J; junction bases unmatched: 4. CDR3 length: 16 amino acids. The CDR3 DNA reads as TGTGCCAGCAGCGTCGGGACTAGCGGGGACACAGATACGCAGTATTTT. This sequence encodes CASSVGTSGDTDTQYF.

This sequence joins TRBV20-1 and TRBJ2-7, with D perhaps matching TRBD1 (5 bases). V was trimmed by 1 base and J by 0 bases, leaving 13 bases between them. The CDR3 extends over 15 amino acids. CDR1 is DFQATT, CDR2 SNEGSKA, per germline (reference sequence). For the CDR3, the DNA is TGCAGTGCTAGAGCCCGACAGCCGAGCTCCTACGAGCAGTACTTC. It specifies CSARARQPSSYEQYF.

This chain links TRBV27 with TRBJ2-7; D is possibly TRBD1 (5 bases). From germline, CDR1 is MNHEY and CDR2 SMNVEV (reference sequence). V was trimmed by 2 bases and J by 2 bases, leaving 13 bases between them. The length of the CDR3 is 15 residues. The CDR3: CASSLLTDQAYEQYF. In nucleotides, the CDR3 is TGTGCCAGCAGTTTACTGACAGATCAAGCCTACGAGCAGTACTTC.

This clonotype has ten or more counts. V is TRBV12-3 or TRBV12-4 and J is TRBJ2-3, with TRBD2 identical over 14 bases. The CDR3 has 17 residues. The junction had 11 bases not matched to a gene; V was cut back by 4 bases and J by 8 bases. The CDR3 sequence: CASSYQGLAGVAVTQYF. In nucleotides, the CDR3 is TGTGCCAGCAGTTACCAGGGACTAGCGGGGGTGGCGGTTACGCAGTATTTT.

Only a few counts were recorded for this clonotype. This chain joins TRBV6-1 and TRBJ2-7, with TRBD1 identical over 9 bases. Looked up from germline, CDR1 is MNHNS and CDR2 is SASEGT. This CDR3 is built from 14 residues. V gave up 6 bases and J gave up 1 base; unmatched junction bases: 4. CDR3 sequence (DNA): TGTGCCAGCAGCCGGACAGGGGTATCCTACGAGCAGTACTTC. Protein sequence: CASSRTGVSYEQYF.

The gene calls are TRBV7-9 and TRBJ2-1; D might be TRBD2 (6 bases). V lost 8 bases, J lost 7 bases, and 15 bases lay in between. The CDR3 totals 13 residues. Germline V gives CDR1 SEHNR, CDR2 FQNEAQ (reference sequence). For the CDR3, the DNA is TGTGCCAGCGGGGTTTTAGGAGGGAATGAGCAGTTCTTC. Amino acid sequence: CASGVLGGNEQFF.

This clonotype has more than one count but fewer than ten. This chain connects TRBV5-5 to TRBJ2-3; 9 bases line up with TRBD1. Germline CDR1 reads SGHKS; CDR2 reads YYEKEE (reference sequence). V lost 5 bases, J lost 6 bases, and 10 bases stayed unmatched. The CDR3 has 15 residues. The CDR3 bases are TGTGCCAGCAGTAGGGTGGACAGGGGTGGCGATACGCAGTATTTT. Residues: CASSRVDRGGDTQYF.

There are a few counts of this clonotype. The chain carries TRBV6-1 and TRBJ1-3, with 8 bases that match TRBD1. The CDR3 runs 16 residues. Trimming took 4 bases from V and 0 from J; bases not matched to a gene: 5. Germline values: CDR1 MNHNS, CDR2 SASEGT. The CDR3 region is CASSVTGAYSGNTIYF. CDR3 in DNA: TGTGCCAGCAGTGTGACAGGGGCCTACTCTGGAAACACCATATATTTT.

The chain employs TRBV19 and TRBJ2-3; 11 nucleotides align to TRBD2. This CDR3 region has 16 residues. The germline V gene encodes CDR1 LNHDA and CDR2 SQIVND (reference sequence). Trimming cost V 5 bases and J 2 bases; bases outside gene matches: 6. The CDR3 reads CASSALAGGYTDTQYF. The CDR3 DNA reads TGTGCCAGTAGTGCGCTAGCGGGAGGATACACAGATACGCAGTATTTT.

Only a few counts were recorded for this clonotype. The V gene is TRBV12-3 or TRBV12-4, the J gene TRBJ1-5; 7 nucleotides align to TRBD1. V was pared by 1 base and J by 1 base, with 10 bases of the junction left unmatched. The CDR3 extends over 18 amino acids. DNA for the CDR3: TGTGCCAGCAGTTTAGTCCCAGGGGGGGAGTGGAGCAATCAGCCCCAGCATTTT. Amino acids: CASSLVPGGEWSNQPQHF.

This clonotype was picked up a small number of times. The gene calls are TRBV20-1 and TRBJ1-6; D not resolved. CDR3 length: 16 residues. CDR1 is DFQATT, CDR2 SNEGSKA, per germline (reference sequence). V was clipped by 0 bases and J by 8 bases, with 17 bases between them. Written as DNA, the CDR3 is TGCAGTGCTAGAGATATCGGAGGAGGGTATGATTCACCCCTCCACTTT. Residues: CSARDIGGGYDSPLHF.

This clonotype has a handful of counts. V gene TRBV7-3 combines with J gene TRBJ2-1; 13 nucleotides match TRBD2. V was clipped by 0 bases and J by 8 bases; unmatched bases: 7. The CDR3 totals 17 residues. The germline CDR1 and CDR2 sequences are SGHTA and FQGTGA. DNA of the CDR3: TGTGCCAGCAGCTTAACGGCCGGGACTAGCGGGATTCATGAGCAGTTCTTC. Translation: CASSLTAGTSGIHEQFF.

The chain combines TRBV7-2 with TRBJ2-2; D gene uncertain. CDR3 size: 14 residues. In germline, CDR1 is SGHTA, CDR2 FQGNSA. V was pared by 0 bases and J by 5 bases, with 7 bases between. The CDR3 DNA is TGTGCCAGCAGCTTAGCTTTACTGACCGGGGAGCTGTTTTTT. Translation: CASSLALLTGELFF.

This clonotype was detected a few times. The chain is built from TRBV20-1 and TRBJ2-2, with 8 bases lining up with TRBD2. V trimming: 3 bases; J trimming: 4 bases; junction bases outside the gene matches: 4. Germline V gene lookup returns CDR1 DFQATT and CDR2 SNEGSKA (reference sequence). This CDR3 contains 14 residues. This chain's CDR3 is CSARGLGATGELFF. The CDR3 bases are TGCAGTGCTAGGGGACTAGGAGCCACCGGGGAGCTGTTTTTT.

This clonotype was seen more than once but under ten times. The chain links TRBV15 to TRBJ2-7; 8 bases fit TRBD1. J lost 3 bases, V lost 5 bases, and 12 bases had no gene match. The CDR3 totals 16 residues. The germline CDR1 and CDR2 sequences are LNHNV and YYDKDF (reference sequence). The CDR3 DNA reads as TGTGCCACCAGCCCCCGATCCCTGGACAGGGACTACGAGCAGTACTTC. This gives the protein CATSPRSLDRDYEQYF.

V usage is TRBV7-2 and J usage is TRBJ2-7, with 9 bases identical to TRBD2. The CDR3 spans 16 residues. The V segment lost 5 bases and the J segment 3 bases; nucleotides outside the gene matches: 11. CDR1 SGHTA and CDR2 FQGNSA come from the germline V gene. The DNA of the CDR3 is TGTGCCAGCAGCCCTAGGGGCCGCGGGGGGGGCTACGAGCAGTACTTC. Translation: CASSPRGRGGGYEQYF.

This clonotype was seen only a few times. This chain links TRBV25-1 with TRBJ2-3, with no clear D. Trimming shortened V by 2 bases and J by 4 bases, and 13 bases separated the two germline ends. This CDR3 is built from 15 residues. Germline-derived CDR1 and CDR2 are MGHDK and SYGVNS. CDR3 sequence reads: CASSEVGTFADTQYF. The CDR3 DNA follows: TGTGCCAGCAGTGAAGTGGGTACGTTTGCAGATACGCAGTATTTT.

V and J are TRBV27 and TRBJ2-1, with TRBD2 matching 11 bases. Looked up from germline, CDR1 is MNHEY and CDR2 is SMNVEV (reference sequence). Germline trimming cut 0 bases from V and 5 bases from J; bases unmatched to any gene: 0. The CDR3 contains 15 residues. The CDR3 DNA follows: TGTGCCAGCAGTTTATCGACTAGCGGGGACAATGAGCAGTTCTTC. This sequence encodes CASSLSTSGDNEQFF.

V usage is TRBV6-2 or TRBV6-3 and J usage is TRBJ1-1; D unclear. CDR3 length: 13 amino acids. V shed 6 bases and J shed 4 bases, with 12 bases lying between them. Per germline, CDR1 MNHEY and CDR2 SVGEGT. The CDR3 bases are TGTGCCAGCAGCCCCCCCTTTAGCACTGAAGCTTTCTTT. Its translation is CASSPPFSTEAFF.